Detailed here is one TCR beta chain. Other DNA sequences within the sample encode an identical CDR3. The sample belongs to a study of shared clonotypes between healthy human individuals. This CDR3 has 15 residues. CDR1 LNHDA and CDR2 SQIVND come from the germline V gene (reference sequence). V lost 3 bases and J 0 bases, leaving 9 bases between the germline ends. The repertoire was sequenced with immunoSEQ multiplex PCR; TCRdb's copy has only in-frame clones and lacks some. Counted here are approximately 2,000,000 clones, approximately 90% occurring once; the ten biggest clones make up 0.37%. The rearrangement links TRBV19 to TRBJ2-1; D tentatively reads TRBD1 or TRBD2 (5 bases each). The TCR comes from a man between 18 and 35 years old in good health. Some clones in this sample may be carry-over from other donors' samples. Sequenced material: naive CD4+ T cells from PBMCs. Sample subset: CD45RA+ positively selected. The CDR3 here is CASSMGVSSYNEQFF. The DNA for the CDR3 is TGTGCCAGTAGTATGGGGGTGAGCTCCTACAATGAGCAGTTCTTC. The entire variable domain, with the rest obtained from reference TRBV19 and TRBJ2-1, is as follows: DGGITQSPKYLFRKEGQNVTLSCEQNLNHDAMYWYRQDPGQGLRLIYYSQIVNDFQKGDIAEGYSVSREKKESFPLTVTSAQKNPTAFYLCASSMGVSSYNEQFFGPGTRLTVL.